This is a list of T cell receptor beta chains from one sample in a study of blood T cell repertoires in COVID-19. The data were produced by immunoSEQ multiplex PCR, yet TCRdb's version contains in-frame clones alone and is incomplete. The table includes about 190,000 clones, under 85% detected once. Sequences were obtained from peripheral blood. These TCRs come from a woman aged 40 to 49 with acute or convalescent COVID-19. Each CDR3 is given with its conserved first and last residue. Each record gives: CDR3 protein, CDR3 DNA, J gene, D gene, clone size, V gene. D genes are given only for firm matches. Rows may omit the clone size; those that give it use once, few, many or a size class.

CDR3aa: CATSDPSTRLIAGELFF
CDR3nt: TGTGCCACCAGTGATCCATCGACTAGGTTGATAGCCGGGGAGCTGTTTTTT
j_gene: TRBJ2-2
d_gene: NA
abundance: NA
v_gene: TRBV24-1

CDR3aa: CASSLTGMNTEAFF
CDR3nt: TGTGCCAGCAGTTTGACAGGGATGAACACTGAAGCTTTCTTT
j_gene: TRBJ1-1
d_gene: TRBD1
abundance: NA
v_gene: TRBV28

CDR3aa: CASSPPTGGGEFF
CDR3nt: TGTGCCAGCTCACCCCCAACGGGCGGGGGAGAGTTCTTC
j_gene: TRBJ2-1
d_gene: TRBD2
abundance: NA
v_gene: TRBV18

CDR3aa: CASSPPGRGRETQYF
CDR3nt: TGTGCCAGCAGTCCTCCTGGCAGGGGGCGAGAGACCCAGTACTTC
j_gene: TRBJ2-5
d_gene: TRBD1
abundance: NA
v_gene: TRBV28

CDR3aa: CASSQQVAETQYF
CDR3nt: TGTGCCAGCAGCCAACAAGTTGCGGAGACCCAGTACTTC
j_gene: TRBJ2-5
d_gene: NA
abundance: NA
v_gene: TRBV3-1/TRBV3-2

CDR3aa: CASSQSGLETQYF
CDR3nt: TGTGCCAGCAGCCAAAGCGGGTTGGAGACCCAGTACTTC
j_gene: TRBJ2-5
d_gene: NA
abundance: once
v_gene: TRBV3-1/TRBV3-2

CDR3aa: CASSRTPEQVRQYF
CDR3nt: TGTGCCAGCAGCCGAACACCAGAACAGGTTAGGCAGTACTTC
j_gene: TRBJ2-7
d_gene: NA
abundance: NA
v_gene: TRBV7-8

CDR3aa: CASSPRKKREDQETQYF
CDR3nt: TGTGCCAGTAGTCCCCGAAAAAAGCGGGAGGACCAAGAGACCCAGTACTTC
j_gene: TRBJ2-5
d_gene: TRBD2
abundance: NA
v_gene: TRBV19

CDR3aa: CASSSLAGGQGFKNIQYF
CDR3nt: TGTGCCAGCAGTTCTCTAGCGGGAGGGCAAGGTTTCAAAAACATTCAGTACTTC
j_gene: TRBJ2-4
d_gene: TRBD2
abundance: NA
v_gene: TRBV27

CDR3aa: CASTPLGTGFSFGYTF
CDR3nt: TGTGCCAGCACCCCTCTGGGGACAGGGTTTTCTTTTGGCTACACCTTC
j_gene: TRBJ1-2
d_gene: TRBD1
abundance: NA
v_gene: TRBV28

CDR3aa: CASSQIQGARRTEAFF
CDR3nt: TGCGCCAGCAGCCAAATACAGGGGGCGCGTCGAACTGAAGCTTTCTTT
j_gene: TRBJ1-1
d_gene: TRBD1
abundance: few
v_gene: TRBV4-1

CDR3aa: CASRDRTGQGYTF
CDR3nt: TGTGCCAGCAGGGATAGGACAGGGCAAGGCTACACCTTC
j_gene: TRBJ1-2
d_gene: TRBD1
abundance: NA
v_gene: TRBV6-5

CDR3aa: CASSYSAGTYEQYF
CDR3nt: TGTGCCAGCAGTTACTCGGCAGGGACTTACGAGCAGTACTTC
j_gene: TRBJ2-7
d_gene: NA
abundance: NA
v_gene: TRBV6-5

CDR3aa: CASSHRLAESSGANVLTF
CDR3nt: TGTGCCAGCAGTCACCGACTAGCGGAGAGCTCTGGGGCCAACGTCCTGACTTTC
j_gene: TRBJ2-6
d_gene: TRBD2
abundance: NA
v_gene: TRBV6-6